The subject of this entry is one T cell receptor beta chain. Germline V gene sequence: CDR1 SGHNT, CDR2 YYREEE (reference sequence). The CDR3 is 16 residues long. The V and J ends lost 1 base and 7 bases respectively, with 17 bases between them. The sample belongs to a study of response to subunit inactivated influenza vaccine. Each CDR3 protein is one row after TCRdb ran MiXCR on the RT-PCR reads. The sample consists of about 500,000 distinct CDR3 sequences, 15% to 20% of them appearing once. The sample in question was CD4+ T cells sorted from PBMCs, obtained around 25 months after vaccination. J is TRBJ1-4 and V is TRBV5-4; D perhaps matches TRBD1 (5 bases). The sequence derives from a man aged 45 to 70 who received an inactivated influenza vaccine. CDR3 amino acids: CASSLKGAESVEKLFF. The CDR3 DNA reads TGTGCCAGCAGCTTGAAAGGGGCGGAGAGTGTTGAAAAACTGTTTTTT.